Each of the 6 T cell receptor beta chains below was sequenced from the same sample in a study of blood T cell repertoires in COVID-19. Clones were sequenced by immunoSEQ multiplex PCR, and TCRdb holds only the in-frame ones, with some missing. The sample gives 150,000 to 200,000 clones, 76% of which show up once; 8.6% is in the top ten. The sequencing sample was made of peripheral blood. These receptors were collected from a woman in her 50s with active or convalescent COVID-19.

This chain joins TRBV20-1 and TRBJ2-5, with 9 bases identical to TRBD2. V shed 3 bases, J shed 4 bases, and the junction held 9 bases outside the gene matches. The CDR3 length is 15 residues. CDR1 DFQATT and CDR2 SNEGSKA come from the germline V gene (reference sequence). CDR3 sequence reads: CSASGAGGPLETQYF. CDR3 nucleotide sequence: TGCAGTGCTAGTGGTGCGGGAGGGCCATTAGAGACCCAGTACTTC.

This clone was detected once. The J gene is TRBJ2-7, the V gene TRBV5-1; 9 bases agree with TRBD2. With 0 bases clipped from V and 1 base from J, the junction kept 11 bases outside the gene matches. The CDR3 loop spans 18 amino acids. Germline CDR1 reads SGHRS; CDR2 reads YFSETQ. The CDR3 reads CASSLGGLGGRASYEQYF. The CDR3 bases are TGCGCCAGCAGCTTGGGGGGGCTCGGCGGGAGGGCTTCCTACGAGCAGTACTTC.

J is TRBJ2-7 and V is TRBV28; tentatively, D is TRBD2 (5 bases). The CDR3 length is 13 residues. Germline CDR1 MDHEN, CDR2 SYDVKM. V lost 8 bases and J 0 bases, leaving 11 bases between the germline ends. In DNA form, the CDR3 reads TGTGCCAGCCGAGCGGACTTCTCCTACGAGCAGTACTTC. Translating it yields CASRADFSYEQYF.

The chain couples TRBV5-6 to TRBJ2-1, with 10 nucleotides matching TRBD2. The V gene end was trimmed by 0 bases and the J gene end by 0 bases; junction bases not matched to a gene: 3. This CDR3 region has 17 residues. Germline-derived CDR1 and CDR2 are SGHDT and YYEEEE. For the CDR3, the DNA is TGTGCCAGCAGCTTGGGAGCGGGGGGGACCTCCTACAATGAGCAGTTCTTC. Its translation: CASSLGAGGTSYNEQFF.

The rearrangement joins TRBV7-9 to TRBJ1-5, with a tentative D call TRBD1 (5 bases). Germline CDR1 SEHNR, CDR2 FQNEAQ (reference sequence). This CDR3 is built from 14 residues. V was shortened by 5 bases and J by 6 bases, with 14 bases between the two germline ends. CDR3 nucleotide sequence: TGTGCCAGCAGCCCCTCCAGGGTGGGTCAGCCCCAGCATTTT. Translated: CASSPSRVGQPQHF.

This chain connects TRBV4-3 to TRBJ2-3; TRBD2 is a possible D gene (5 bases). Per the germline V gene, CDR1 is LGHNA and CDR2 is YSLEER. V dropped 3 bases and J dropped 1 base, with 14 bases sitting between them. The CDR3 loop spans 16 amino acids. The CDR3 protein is CASSQRASWGTDTQYF. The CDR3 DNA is TGCGCCAGCAGCCAGAGGGCTAGCTGGGGCACAGATACGCAGTATTTT.